The clone carrying this T cell receptor beta chain showed up just a few times. This sample stems from a study of blood T cell repertoires in COVID-19. Across the whole study: COVID-19 samples, acute and convalescent, were from the United States, Italy and Spain. Sources were T cells, B-cell-depleted T cells, or PBMCs; the material itself was cDNA or gDNA.

Original processing notes: Estimation of nucleated cell counts was performed using reference gene primer amplification. Assay: immunoSEQ multiplex PCR; the TCRdb copy retains only in-frame clones and omits some. For V, J and clone size, that table is used; D and trimming come from the DNA. The table shows roughly 230,000 clones, with 89% occurring only once. Per germline, CDR1 LGHDT and CDR2 YNNKEL (reference sequence). Trimming shortened V by 4 bases and J by 16 bases, and 14 bases separated the two germline ends. The CDR3 is 12 residues long. The receptor was isolated from a woman in her forties who had recovered from COVID-19. The V and J genes are TRBV3-1 (or the pseudogene TRBV3-2) and TRBJ1-6; D remains unclear. The sample was peripheral blood. CDR3 sequence (DNA): TGTGCCAGCAGCCCGGGATACAGTGAACTCCACTTT. Translating it yields CASSPGYSELHF.